The sequence of this T cell receptor beta chain was determined in a study of blood T cell repertoires in COVID-19. Across the whole study: PBMCs, B-cell-depleted T cells, or T cells provided the cDNA or gDNA that made up the material.

Per the original methods: Researchers report that nucleated cell counts were estimated from reference gene primer amplification. Here immunoSEQ multiplex PCR was the method, and the copy in TCRdb shows in-frame clones only, minus some. V and J calls and clone size come straight from that table; D and trimming were deduced from the DNA. The repertoire holds around 40,000 clones, with approximately 90% as singletons. This clone showed up just a few times. The Seattle patients joined while their infection was active and were tracked longitudinally afterward. Sample: peripheral blood. The source of this sequence is a man aged 40-49 years with COVID-19, enrolled during active disease.

CDR3 DNA: TGCAGCGTTGAAGATTGGGCGCCACAGAACACTGAAGCTTTCTTT. Encoded protein: CSVEDWAPQNTEAFF. The chain is built from TRBV29-1 and TRBJ1-1; D remains unclear. CDR3 length equals 15 residues. V was shortened by 0 bases and J by 1 base, with 12 bases between the two germline ends. Germline V gene data show CDR1 as SQVTM and CDR2 as ANQGSEA. Variable domain in full (rest from reference TRBV29-1 and TRBJ1-1): SAVISQKPSRDICQRGTSLTIQCQVDSQVTMMFWYRQQPGQSLTLIATANQGSEATYESGFVIDKFPISRPNLTFSTLTVSNMSPEDSSIYLCSVEDWAPQNTEAFFGQGTRLTVV.